The rows below give T cell receptor beta chains drawn from one sample of a study of patients and donors after allogeneic stem cell transplantation. TCRdb itself ran the RT-PCR reads through MiXCR, one entry per CDR3 protein. The sample has over 400,000 distinct CDR3 sequences; 16% are singletons. Sequenced: blood, either unsorted or a sorted T cell fraction (not recorded which). Every receptor here comes from a human donor who was either an allogeneic HSCT recipient or a stem cell or donor lymphocyte infusion donor (not recorded which). It is not recorded whose cells these are; they may come from a transplant donor. The CDR3 runs from the conserved cysteine through the conserved F or W. The D gene is left open where the match is weak. Clone size is not always given. Where it is, it says once, few, many or a class for expanded clones.

j_gene: TRBJ2-1; v_gene: TRBV19; d_gene: TRBD2; abundance: NA; CDR3aa: CASIGTSGERRNEQFF; CDR3nt: TGTGCCAGTATTGGGACTAGCGGGGAAAGAAGAAATGAGCAGTTCTTC
j_gene: TRBJ1-2; v_gene: TRBV6-1; d_gene: TRBD1; abundance: few; CDR3aa: CASSPRTGDYGYTF; CDR3nt: TGTGCCAGCAGCCCCCGTACAGGGGACTATGGCTACACCTTC
j_gene: TRBJ2-1; v_gene: TRBV4-1; d_gene: TRBD2; abundance: few; CDR3aa: CASSPTTSGRAHEQFF; CDR3nt: TGCGCCAGCAGCCCTACGACTAGCGGGAGGGCCCATGAGCAGTTCTTC
j_gene: TRBJ2-7; v_gene: TRBV4-1; d_gene: TRBD1; abundance: few; CDR3aa: CASSLRPDGTGPYEQYF; CDR3nt: TGCGCCAGCAGCCTGAGGCCAGACGGGACAGGGCCCTACGAGCAGTACTTC
j_gene: TRBJ1-2; v_gene: TRBV25-1; d_gene: NA; abundance: few; CDR3aa: CASSPSGVGYTF; CDR3nt: TGTGCCAGCAGCCCCTCAGGGGTTGGCTACACCTTC
j_gene: TRBJ2-5; v_gene: TRBV20-1; d_gene: NA; abundance: few; CDR3aa: CSAISGTAQETQYF; CDR3nt: TGCAGTGCTATAAGCGGGACAGCCCAAGAGACCCAGTACTTC
j_gene: TRBJ1-5; v_gene: TRBV19; d_gene: NA; abundance: few; CDR3aa: CASTEGGGNQPQHF; CDR3nt: TGTGCCAGTACCGAGGGAGGGGGCAATCAGCCCCAGCATTTT
j_gene: TRBJ2-3; v_gene: TRBV20-1; d_gene: NA; abundance: NA; CDR3aa: CSARLPKGGAPLFSTDTQYF; CDR3nt: TGCAGTGCTAGACTCCCCAAGGGCGGGGCCCCTCTCTTCTCCACAGATACGCAGTATTTT
j_gene: TRBJ1-3; v_gene: TRBV5-1; d_gene: NA; abundance: few; CDR3aa: CASSLEAGLNTIYF; CDR3nt: TGCGCCAGCAGCTTGGAGGCGGGATTAAACACCATATATTTT
j_gene: TRBJ2-5; v_gene: TRBV5-1; d_gene: TRBD2; abundance: few; CDR3aa: CASSPKIRTSGTWETQYF; CDR3nt: TGCGCCAGCAGCCCTAAGATTCGGACTAGCGGGACGTGGGAGACCCAGTACTTC
j_gene: TRBJ2-7; v_gene: TRBV7-6; d_gene: TRBD2; abundance: NA; CDR3aa: CASSTTSGRAYEQYF; CDR3nt: TGTGCCAGCAGCACAACTAGCGGGAGGGCCTACGAGCAGTACTTC
j_gene: TRBJ1-6; v_gene: TRBV2; d_gene: NA; abundance: few; CDR3aa: CASSERLNSPLHF; CDR3nt: TGTGCCAGCAGTGAAAGACTAAATTCACCCCTCCACTTT
j_gene: TRBJ1-2; v_gene: TRBV20-1; d_gene: NA; abundance: few; CDR3aa: CSARPDRGNLDYGYTF; CDR3nt: TGCAGTGCTAGACCCGACCGGGGCAACTTGGACTATGGCTACACCTTC
j_gene: TRBJ1-1; v_gene: TRBV5-6; d_gene: TRBD1; abundance: NA; CDR3aa: CASSWTGFGNTEAFF; CDR3nt: TGTGCCAGCAGCTGGACAGGGTTTGGGAACACTGAAGCTTTCTTT
j_gene: TRBJ1-1; v_gene: TRBV6-1; d_gene: NA; abundance: NA; CDR3aa: CANRDGGTEAFF; CDR3nt: TGTGCCAACAGGGATGGAGGGACTGAAGCCTTCTTT
j_gene: TRBJ2-6; v_gene: TRBV5-1; d_gene: TRBD1; abundance: many; CDR3aa: CASSHGRGRITGANVLTF; CDR3nt: TGCGCCAGCAGCCATGGCAGGGGGCGAATCACTGGGGCCAACGTCCTGACTTTC
j_gene: TRBJ2-7; v_gene: TRBV5-1; d_gene: TRBD2; abundance: NA; CDR3aa: CASSIRTGTSSLYEQYF; CDR3nt: TGCGCCAGCAGCATAAGAACCGGGACTAGCAGCCTATACGAGCAGTACTTC
j_gene: TRBJ1-2; v_gene: TRBV18; d_gene: NA; abundance: few; CDR3aa: CASSRGAGGIDGYTF; CDR3nt: TGTGCCAGCTCACGGGGAGCCGGGGGAATTGATGGCTACACCTTC
j_gene: TRBJ1-1; v_gene: TRBV19; d_gene: NA; abundance: few; CDR3aa: CASLGLNTEAFF; CDR3nt: TGTGCCAGTCTCGGCCTGAACACTGAAGCTTTCTTT
j_gene: TRBJ1-2; v_gene: TRBV11-2; d_gene: NA; abundance: NA; CDR3aa: CASSLHRAIRYGYTF; CDR3nt: TGTGCCAGCAGCCTTCACAGGGCTATCAGATATGGCTACACCTTC
j_gene: TRBJ2-3; v_gene: TRBV6-1; d_gene: NA; abundance: few; CDR3aa: CASSEYIVRGQTDTQYF; CDR3nt: TGTGCCAGCAGTGAATACATTGTGAGAGGGCAAACAGATACGCAGTATTTT
j_gene: TRBJ2-2; v_gene: TRBV2; d_gene: NA; abundance: NA; CDR3aa: CASRYSGLPKGELFF; CDR3nt: TGTGCCAGCAGGTATAGCGGACTCCCAAAGGGGGAGCTGTTTTTT
j_gene: TRBJ2-7; v_gene: TRBV30; d_gene: NA; abundance: NA; CDR3aa: CAWRTGYEQYF; CDR3nt: TGTGCCTGGAGAACAGGGTACGAGCAGTACTTC
j_gene: TRBJ2-7; v_gene: TRBV5-5; d_gene: NA; abundance: few; CDR3aa: CASSPLKGGHYEQYF; CDR3nt: TGTGCCAGCAGCCCCCTGAAAGGAGGTCACTACGAGCAGTACTTC